This TCR beta chain derives from a study of lymphopenia after photon versus proton radiotherapy. Study-wide results and caveats: Under photons, naive T cells and diversity fell while effector/memory populations rose. Post-nadir TCR diversity decline inversely tracked overall survival among those who died.

As to this clone: Its antigen is undetermined.

The V gene lost 3 bases and the J gene lost 7 bases, with 14 bases spanning the gap. This CDR3 is 14 amino acids long. The germline V gene encodes CDR1 SGHAT and CDR2 FQNNGV. Generated by immunoSEQ multiplex PCR, the TCRdb table keeps only in-frame clones and is missing some. This table has 15,000 to 20,000 clones, around nine tenths appearing once. Here the sequenced sample was peripheral blood, taken from a patient treated with proton-based radiotherapy. The sequence was obtained from a woman aged 55-69 years with cholangiocarcinoma. Some clones in this sample may be carry-over from other donors' samples. The chain employs TRBV11-2 and TRBJ2-3; tentatively, D is TRBD2 (6 bases). CDR3 loop: CASSFDLEGHTQYF. In DNA, the CDR3 is TGTGCCAGCAGCTTCGATTTGGAGGGGCATACGCAGTATTTT. Full variable domain (missing parts from reference TRBV11-2 and TRBJ2-3): EAGVAQSPRYKIIEKRQSVAFWCNPISGHATLYWYQQILGQGPKLLIQFQNNGVVDDSQLPKDRFSAERLKGVDSTLKIQPAKLEDSAVYLCASSFDLEGHTQYFGPGTRLTVL.